Given below is one T cell receptor (beta chain) in context. The data were produced by immunoSEQ multiplex PCR, yet TCRdb's version contains in-frame clones alone and is incomplete. The data contain over 120,000 clones, 65% to 90% of them singletons. This specimen belongs to a study of blood T cell repertoires in COVID-19. This CDR3 is built from 14 residues. The V end was cut by 5 bases, the J end by 4 bases, with 15 bases between. Germline V lookup: CDR1 SEHNR, CDR2 FQNEAQ (reference sequence). Source material: peripheral blood. This chain uses TRBV7-9 with TRBJ2-7; weak D call: TRBD1 (6 bases). The source of this sequence is a human donor in a cohort sampled during active COVID-19. CDR3 loop: CASSRSGTKYEQYF. CDR3 nucleotides: TGTGCCAGCAGCCGGTCCGGGACAAAATACGAGCAGTACTTC. Complete variable domain (other parts from reference TRBV7-9 and TRBJ2-7): DTGVSQNPRHKITKRGQNVTFRCDPISEHNRLYWYRQTLGQGPEFLTYFQNEAQLEKSRLLSDRFSAERPKGSFSTLEIQRTEQGDSAMYLCASSRSGTKYEQYFGPGTRLTVT.